This TCR beta chain was documented in a study of shared clonotypes between healthy human individuals. As for the study in general: The cohort had a couple of women and a few men, ages 18 to 49.

Turning to this clone: Its cognate antigen is unknown.

The repertoire was sequenced with immunoSEQ multiplex PCR; TCRdb's copy has only in-frame clones and lacks some. The table shows around 480,000 clones, with 60% to 80% occurring only once. Study-wide points: Clonotype sharing among donors likely depends on sequencing depth.

Germline V lookup: CDR1 SGDLS, CDR2 YYNGEE. The V end lost 4 bases, the J end lost 4 bases, and 14 bases lay between the germline ends. The CDR3 is made up of 14 amino acids. The chain uses TRBV9 and TRBJ1-1; D is unclear. Material for sequencing was PBMCs. The clonotype was recovered from a woman between 35 and 50 years old in good health. Some clones in this sample may be carry-over from other donors' samples. DNA of the CDR3: TGTGCCAGCAGCCCCACACTAGGAGGCACTGAAGCTTTCTTT. This codes for CASSPTLGGTEAFF.